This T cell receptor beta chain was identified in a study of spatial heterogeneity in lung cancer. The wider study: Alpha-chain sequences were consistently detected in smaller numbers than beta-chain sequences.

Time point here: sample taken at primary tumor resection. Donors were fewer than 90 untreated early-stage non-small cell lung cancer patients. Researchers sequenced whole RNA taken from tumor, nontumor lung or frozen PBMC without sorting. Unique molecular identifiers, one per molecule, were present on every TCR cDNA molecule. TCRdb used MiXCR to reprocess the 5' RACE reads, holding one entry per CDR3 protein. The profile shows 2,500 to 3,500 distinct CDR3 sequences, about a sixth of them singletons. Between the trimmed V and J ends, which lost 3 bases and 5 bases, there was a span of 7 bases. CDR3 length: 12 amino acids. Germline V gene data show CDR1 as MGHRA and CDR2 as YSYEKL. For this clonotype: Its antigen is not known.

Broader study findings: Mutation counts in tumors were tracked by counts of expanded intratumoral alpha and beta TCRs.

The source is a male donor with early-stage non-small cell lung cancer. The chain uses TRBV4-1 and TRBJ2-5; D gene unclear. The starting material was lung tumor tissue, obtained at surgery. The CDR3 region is CASSHRSETQYF. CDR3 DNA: TGCGCCAGCAGCCATCGATCGGAGACCCAGTACTTC.